This T cell receptor beta chain was captured in a study of blood T cells in healthy people across ages. A second PCR, run for roughly 7 to 11 cycles, used a sample-barcoded 5' primer plus a J-beta primer mix. From the 5' RACE reads, TCRdb called clonotypes with MiXCR, one entry per CDR3 protein. This table holds about 1.6 million distinct CDR3 sequences, 30% to 35% found once. The study recruited healthy Caucasian donors from Russia who were aged about 6 to 95. The CDR3 contains 17 residues. The V and J ends lost 4 bases and 0 bases respectively, with 15 bases between them. The germline V gene has CDR1 SEHNR and CDR2 FQNEAQ (reference sequence).

Sequenced material: blood. The chain combines TRBV7-9 with TRBJ1-4; the D gene is possibly TRBD1 (6 bases). The TCR was taken from a woman aged 30 to 39 in good health. The DNA for the CDR3 is TGTGCCAGCAGCTCCTTGCGACAGGCGGCAACTAATGAAAAACTGTTTTTT. Amino acid sequence: CASSSLRQAATNEKLFF.